One T cell receptor beta chain is described in this entry. Its antigen is not identified. These data come from a study of glioma-infiltrating T cells after dendritic cell vaccination. The overall study: Autologous tumor lysate-pulsed dendritic cell vaccination was given between about 2002 and 2013. Dendritic cells derived from monocytes and pulsed with autologous tumor lysate formed the vaccine.

Whole-study results and caveats: Few patients contributed both blood and tumor specimens. Survival was not directly related to TCR clonality in these patients.

Profiled with immunoSEQ multiplex PCR; TCRdb holds only in-frame clones, not every one. The sample has roughly 100,000 clones; approximately 80% are singletons. Germline V gene data show CDR1 as SGHNT and CDR2 as YENEEA. Trimming cost V 7 bases and J 3 bases, with 9 bases left between them. The CDR3 spans 13 residues. This receptor was taken from a human donor with glioblastoma. The sample was blood, taken before dendritic cell vaccination. V and J are TRBV11-3 and TRBJ2-2, with D perhaps matching TRBD2 (5 bases). The CDR3 loop is CASTWEYTGELFF. The CDR3 DNA reads TGTGCCAGCACTTGGGAGTACACCGGGGAGCTGTTTTTT.